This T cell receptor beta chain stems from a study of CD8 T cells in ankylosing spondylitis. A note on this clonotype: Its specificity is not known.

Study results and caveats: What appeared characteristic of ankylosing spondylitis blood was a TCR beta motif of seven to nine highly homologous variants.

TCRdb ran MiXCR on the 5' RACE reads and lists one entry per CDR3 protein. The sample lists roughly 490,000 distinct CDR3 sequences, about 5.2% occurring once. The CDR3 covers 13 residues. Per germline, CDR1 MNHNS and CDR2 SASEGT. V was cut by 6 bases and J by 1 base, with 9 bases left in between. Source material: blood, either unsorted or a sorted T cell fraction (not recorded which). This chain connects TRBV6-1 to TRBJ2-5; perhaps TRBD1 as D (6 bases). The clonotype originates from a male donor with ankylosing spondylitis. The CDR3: CASRKDSQETQYF. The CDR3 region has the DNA TGTGCCAGCAGGAAGGACAGCCAAGAGACCCAGTACTTC.